This T cell receptor (beta chain) derives from a study of blood T cell repertoires in COVID-19. About the study: Samples of COVID-19 (acute and convalescent) were obtained from the United States, Italy and Spain. PBMCs, B-cell-depleted T cells, or T cells were the source of the cDNA or gDNA that made up the material.

Authors' data handling: Reference gene primer amplification yielded estimated nucleated cell counts. Method: immunoSEQ multiplex PCR; TCRdb's copy keeps in-frame clones and lacks some. The V and J calls and clone size are taken from that table; D and trimming were inferred from the DNA. The sample contains 310,000 or so clones, 70% to 90% of which appear only once. Per germline, CDR1 SGHVS and CDR2 FNYEAQ. The CDR3 loop spans 15 amino acids. The V and J ends lost 1 base and 0 bases respectively, with 9 bases between them. The sample taken for sequencing was peripheral blood. This chain links TRBV7-6 with TRBJ1-1, with D possibly being TRBD1 (5 bases). The receptor comes from a woman aged 30 to 39 who had recovered from COVID-19. The DNA of the CDR3 is TGTGCCAGCAGCTTAGGCACAGGCATGAACACTGAAGCTTTCTTT. It yields the protein CASSLGTGMNTEAFF.